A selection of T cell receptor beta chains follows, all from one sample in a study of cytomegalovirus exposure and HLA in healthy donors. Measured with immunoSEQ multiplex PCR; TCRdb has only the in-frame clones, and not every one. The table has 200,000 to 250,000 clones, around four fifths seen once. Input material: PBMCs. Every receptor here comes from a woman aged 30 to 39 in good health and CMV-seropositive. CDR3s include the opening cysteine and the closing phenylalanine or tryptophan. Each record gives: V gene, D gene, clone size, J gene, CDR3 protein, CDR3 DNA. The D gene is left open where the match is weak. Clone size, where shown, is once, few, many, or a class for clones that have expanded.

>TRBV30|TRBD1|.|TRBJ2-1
CAWSLQGDNEQFF
TGTGCCTGGAGTTTACAGGGGGACAATGAGCAGTTCTTC
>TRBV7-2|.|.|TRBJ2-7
CASSLGSAYEQYF
TGTGCCAGCAGCCTTGGTTCAGCCTACGAGCAGTACTTC
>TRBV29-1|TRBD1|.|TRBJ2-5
CSVARDRGKETQYF
TGCAGCGTTGCGCGGGACAGGGGCAAGGAGACCCAGTACTTC
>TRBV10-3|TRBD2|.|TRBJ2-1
CAISETTSGIFHEQFF
TGTGCCATCAGCGAAACTACTAGCGGCATCTTTCATGAGCAGTTCTTC
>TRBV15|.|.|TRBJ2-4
CATSGGRGKAKNIQYF
TGTGCCACCAGCGGCGGGCGAGGGAAAGCCAAAAACATTCAGTACTTC
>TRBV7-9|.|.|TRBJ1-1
CASSNSPEAFF
TGTGCCAGCAGCAACTCACCTGAAGCTTTCTTT
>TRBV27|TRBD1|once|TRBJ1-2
CASSPNPGTGYHGYTF
TGTGCCAGCAGTCCAAACCCCGGGACAGGGTACCATGGCTACACCTTC
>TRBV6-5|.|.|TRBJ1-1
CASGRGSWTEAFF
TGTGCCAGCGGCAGGGGAAGTTGGACTGAAGCTTTCTTT
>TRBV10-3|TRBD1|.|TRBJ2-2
CAITHGTGTGELFF
TGTGCCATCACTCATGGGACAGGCACCGGGGAGCTGTTTTTT
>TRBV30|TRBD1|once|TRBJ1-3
CAWRQGAGNTIYF
TGTGCCTGGAGACAGGGGGCTGGAAACACCATATATTTT
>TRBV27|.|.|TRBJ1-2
CASSETGVGYGYTF
TGTGCCAGCAGTGAGACTGGGGTAGGATATGGCTACACCTTC
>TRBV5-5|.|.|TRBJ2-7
CASSLVALLQECEQYF
TGTGCCAGCAGCTTGGTGGCCTTGCTACAAGAGTGCGAGCAGTACTTC
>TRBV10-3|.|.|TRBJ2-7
CAISASYEQYF
TGTGCCATCAGTGCATCCTACGAGCAGTACTTC
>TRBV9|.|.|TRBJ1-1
CASGDGTVNTEAFF
TGTGCCAGTGGGGACGGGACCGTCAACACTGAAGCTTTCTTT
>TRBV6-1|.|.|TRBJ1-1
CAVGRVLNTEAFF
TGTGCCGTGGGACGGGTATTGAACACTGAAGCTTTCTTT
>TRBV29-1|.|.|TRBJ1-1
CSVSAGEAFF
TGCAGCGTTTCTGCCGGTGAAGCTTTCTTT
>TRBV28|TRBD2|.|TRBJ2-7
CASRVAGGEQYF
TGTGCCAGCAGGGTAGCGGGAGGCGAGCAGTACTTC
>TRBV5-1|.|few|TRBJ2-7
CASSLVAGQEQYF
TGCGCCAGCAGCTTGGTGGCAGGGCAAGAGCAGTACTTC
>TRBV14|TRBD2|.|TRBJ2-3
CASSKAAGVRTDTQYF
TGTGCCAGCAGCAAGGCCGCGGGAGTCCGCACAGATACGCAGTATTTT
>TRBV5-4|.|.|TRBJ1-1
CASSLQGGLNTEAFF
TGTGCCAGCAGCTTGCAGGGTGGCCTGAACACTGAAGCTTTCTTT
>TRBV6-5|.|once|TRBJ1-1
CASSLKGVIGRTEAFF
TGTGCCAGCAGTTTGAAGGGGGTAATAGGGCGCACTGAAGCTTTCTTT
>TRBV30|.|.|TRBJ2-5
CAWSVGYQETQYF
TGTGCCTGGAGTGTAGGGTATCAAGAGACCCAGTACTTC
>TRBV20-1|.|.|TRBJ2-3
CSGGDTQYF
TGCAGTGGAGGAGATACGCAGTATTTT
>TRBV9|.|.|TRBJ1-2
CASSQGYGYTF
TGTGCCAGCAGCCAGGGCTATGGCTACACCTTC
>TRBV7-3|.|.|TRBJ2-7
CASSIGVGDEQYF
TGTGCCAGCAGCATCGGGGTTGGGGATGAGCAGTACTTC
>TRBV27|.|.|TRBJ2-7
CASSLSSGVGYEQYF
TGTGCCAGCAGTTTATCATCAGGGGTTGGCTACGAGCAGTACTTC
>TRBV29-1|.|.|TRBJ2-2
CSVRNSQNTGELFF
TGCAGCGTTCGCAACAGCCAGAACACCGGGGAGCTGTTTTTT
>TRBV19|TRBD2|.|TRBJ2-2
CASSGGGLAGDTGELFF
TGTGCCAGTAGTGGGGGAGGGCTAGCGGGTGACACCGGGGAGCTGTTTTTT
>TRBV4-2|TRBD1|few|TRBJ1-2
CASSQSQGALGYGYTF
TGTGCCAGCAGCCAGTCACAGGGGGCGTTAGGTTATGGCTACACCTTC
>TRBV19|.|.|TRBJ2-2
CASSKGYRDTGELFF
TGTGCCAGTAGTAAGGGCTACAGGGACACCGGGGAGCTGTTTTTT
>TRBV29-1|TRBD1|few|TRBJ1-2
CSVKDRGLGYYGYTF
TGCAGCGTTAAGGACAGGGGGCTCGGGTACTATGGCTACACCTTC
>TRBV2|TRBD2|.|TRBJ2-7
CASRELAGQSGDEQYF
TGTGCCAGCAGAGAACTAGCGGGGCAAAGCGGTGACGAGCAGTACTTC
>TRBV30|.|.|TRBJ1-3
CAWRNGDSGNTIYF
TGTGCCTGGAGAAACGGCGATTCTGGAAACACCATATATTTT
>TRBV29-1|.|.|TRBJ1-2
CSVRRANYGYTF
TGCAGCGTTCGGCGGGCGAACTATGGCTACACCTTC
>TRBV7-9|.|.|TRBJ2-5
CASSLETSRETQYF
TGTGCCAGCAGCTTAGAGACTAGTCGGGAGACCCAGTACTTC
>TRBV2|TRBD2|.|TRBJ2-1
CASSEYGRPNEQFF
TGTGCCAGCAGTGAATACGGGAGGCCCAATGAGCAGTTCTTC
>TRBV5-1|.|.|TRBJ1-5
CASSLDLSNQPQHF
TGCGCCAGCAGCTTGGACTTGAGCAATCAGCCCCAGCATTTT
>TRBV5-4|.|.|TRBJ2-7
CASSSGRSYEQYF
TGTGCCAGCAGCTCGGGGCGTTCCTACGAGCAGTACTTC
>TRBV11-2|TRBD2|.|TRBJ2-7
CASSWGLAGSYEQYF
TGTGCCAGCAGCTGGGGACTAGCGGGCTCCTACGAGCAGTACTTC
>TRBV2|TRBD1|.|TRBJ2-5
CASSGRDRGQETQYF
TGTGCCAGCAGCGGCCGGGACAGGGGCCAAGAGACCCAGTACTTC
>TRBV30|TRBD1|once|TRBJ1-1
CACRRWDSLEGALNTEAFF
TGTGCCTGTCGCAGGTGGGACAGCCTTGAGGGAGCCTTGAACACTGAAGCTTTCTTT
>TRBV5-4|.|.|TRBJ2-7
CASSSPDSYEQYF
TGTGCCAGCAGTTCCCCGGACTCCTACGAGCAGTACTTC
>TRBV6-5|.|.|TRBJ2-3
CASSSDPGLLDTQYF
TGTGCCAGCAGTTCTGACCCGGGACTCTTAGATACGCAGTATTTT
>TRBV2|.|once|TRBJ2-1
CASSKRTANNEQFF
TGTGCCAGCTCGAAAAGGACAGCCAACAATGAGCAGTTCTTC
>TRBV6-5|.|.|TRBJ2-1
CASSYSWARTNNEQFF
TGTGCCAGCAGTTACTCTTGGGCCCGTACCAACAATGAGCAGTTCTTC
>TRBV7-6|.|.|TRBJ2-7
CASSLASPSSYEQYF
TGTGCCAGCAGCCTAGCGAGCCCCTCTAGCTACGAGCAGTACTTC
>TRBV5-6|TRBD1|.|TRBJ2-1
CASSFGTGYYNEQFF
TGTGCCAGCAGCTTCGGGACAGGCTACTACAATGAGCAGTTCTTC
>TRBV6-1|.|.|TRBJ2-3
CASSDGRTDTQYF
TGTGCCAGCAGTGACGGCCGCACAGATACGCAGTATTTT
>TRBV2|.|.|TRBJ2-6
CASVRGLGSGANVLTF
TGTGCCAGCGTTAGGGGTTTAGGCTCTGGGGCCAACGTCCTGACTTTC
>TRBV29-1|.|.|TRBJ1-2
CSGDTGSSYGYTF
TGCAGCGGGGATACAGGGTCTTCCTATGGCTACACCTTC
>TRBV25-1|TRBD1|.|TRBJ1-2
CASREGADYGYTF
TGTGCCAGCAGGGAGGGGGCGGACTATGGCTACACCTTC
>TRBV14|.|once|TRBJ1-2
CASSQDRPYYGYTF
TGTGCCAGCAGCCAAGACAGACCTTACTATGGCTACACCTTC
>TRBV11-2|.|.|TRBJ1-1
CASSQGLRNTEAFF
TGTGCCAGCTCTCAGGGATTACGGAACACTGAAGCTTTCTTT
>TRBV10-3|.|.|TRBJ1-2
CAISIDGEYGYTF
TGTGCCATCAGTATAGACGGAGAGTATGGCTACACCTTC
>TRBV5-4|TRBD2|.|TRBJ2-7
CASSGTSGSYDEQYF
TGTGCCAGCAGCGGGACTAGCGGGAGCTATGACGAGCAGTACTTC
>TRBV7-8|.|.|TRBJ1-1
CASSLETVMNTEAFF
TGTGCCAGCAGCCTAGAGACAGTTATGAACACTGAAGCTTTCTTT
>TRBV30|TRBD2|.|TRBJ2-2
CAWSGTSGRAGPGELFF
TGTGCCTGGAGTGGGACTAGCGGGAGGGCCGGCCCCGGGGAGCTGTTTTTT
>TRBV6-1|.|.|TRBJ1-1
CASSEDRDTEAFF
TGTGCCAGCAGTGAAGATCGGGACACTGAAGCTTTCTTT
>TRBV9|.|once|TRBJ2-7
CASSVAGRVASYEQYF
TGTGCCAGCAGCGTAGCGGGCAGGGTGGCCTCCTACGAGCAGTACTTC